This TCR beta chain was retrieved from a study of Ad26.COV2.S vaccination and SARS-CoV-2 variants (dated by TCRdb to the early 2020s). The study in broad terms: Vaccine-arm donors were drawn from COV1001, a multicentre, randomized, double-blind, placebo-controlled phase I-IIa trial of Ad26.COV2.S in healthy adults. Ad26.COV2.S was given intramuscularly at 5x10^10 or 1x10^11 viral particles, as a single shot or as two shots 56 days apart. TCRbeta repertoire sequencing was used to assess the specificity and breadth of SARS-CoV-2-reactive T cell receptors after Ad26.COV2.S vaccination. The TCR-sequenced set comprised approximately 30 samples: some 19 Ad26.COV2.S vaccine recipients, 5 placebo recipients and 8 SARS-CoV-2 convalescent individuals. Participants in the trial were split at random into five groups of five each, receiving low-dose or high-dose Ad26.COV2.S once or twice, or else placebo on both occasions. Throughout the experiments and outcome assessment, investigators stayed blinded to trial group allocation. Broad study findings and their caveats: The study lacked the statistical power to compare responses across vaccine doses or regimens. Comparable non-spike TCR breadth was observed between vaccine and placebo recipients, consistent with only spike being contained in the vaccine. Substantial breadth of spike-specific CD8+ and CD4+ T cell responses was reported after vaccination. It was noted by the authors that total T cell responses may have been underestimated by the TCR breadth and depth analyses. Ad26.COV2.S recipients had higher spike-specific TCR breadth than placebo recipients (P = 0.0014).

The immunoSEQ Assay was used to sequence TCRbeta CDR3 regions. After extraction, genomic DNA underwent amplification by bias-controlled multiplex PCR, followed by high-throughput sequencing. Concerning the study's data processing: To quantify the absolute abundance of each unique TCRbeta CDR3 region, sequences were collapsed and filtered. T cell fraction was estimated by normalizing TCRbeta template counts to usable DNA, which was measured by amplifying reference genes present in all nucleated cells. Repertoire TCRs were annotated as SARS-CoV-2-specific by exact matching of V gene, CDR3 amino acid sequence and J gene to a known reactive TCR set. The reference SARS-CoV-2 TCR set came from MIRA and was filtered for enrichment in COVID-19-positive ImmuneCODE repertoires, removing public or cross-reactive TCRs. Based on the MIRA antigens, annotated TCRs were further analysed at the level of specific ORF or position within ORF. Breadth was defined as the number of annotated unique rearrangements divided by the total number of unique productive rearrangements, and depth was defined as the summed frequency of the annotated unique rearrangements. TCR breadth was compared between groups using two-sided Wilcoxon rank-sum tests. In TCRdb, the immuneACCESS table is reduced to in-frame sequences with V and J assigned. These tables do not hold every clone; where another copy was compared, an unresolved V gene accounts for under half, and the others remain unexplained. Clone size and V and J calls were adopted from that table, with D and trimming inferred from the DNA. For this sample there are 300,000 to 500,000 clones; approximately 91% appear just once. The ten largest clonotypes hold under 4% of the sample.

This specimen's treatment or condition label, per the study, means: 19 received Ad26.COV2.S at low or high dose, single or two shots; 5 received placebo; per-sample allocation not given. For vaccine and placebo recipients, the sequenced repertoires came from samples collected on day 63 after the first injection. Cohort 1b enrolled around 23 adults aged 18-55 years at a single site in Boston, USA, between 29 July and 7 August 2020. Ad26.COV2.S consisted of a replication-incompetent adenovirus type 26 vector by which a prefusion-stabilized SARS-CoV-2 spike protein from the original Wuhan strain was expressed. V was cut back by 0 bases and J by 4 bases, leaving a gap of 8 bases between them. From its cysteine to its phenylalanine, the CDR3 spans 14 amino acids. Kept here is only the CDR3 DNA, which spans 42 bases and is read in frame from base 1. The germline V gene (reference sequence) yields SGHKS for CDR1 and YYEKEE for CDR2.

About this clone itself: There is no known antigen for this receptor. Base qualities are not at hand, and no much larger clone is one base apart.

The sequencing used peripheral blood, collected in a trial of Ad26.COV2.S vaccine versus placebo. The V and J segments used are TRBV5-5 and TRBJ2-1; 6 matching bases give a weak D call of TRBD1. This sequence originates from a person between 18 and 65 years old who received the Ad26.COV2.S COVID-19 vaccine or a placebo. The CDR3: CASSLVGQYNEQFF. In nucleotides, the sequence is TGTGCCAGCAGCTTGGTGGGACAATACAATGAGCAGTTCTTC.